This T cell receptor (beta chain) was identified in a study of a mutant IDH1 vaccine in newly diagnosed glioma. Study results and caveats: Pseudoprogression looked unconnected to shifts in top peripheral T cell clonotypes.

TCRdb keeps only in-frame clones here, not all; method: immunoSEQ multiplex PCR. The sample has roughly 50,000 clones; around 80% are singletons. The time point is: week 5, during vaccination. Doses of 300 ug of mutant IDH1 20-mer peptide were given with topical imiquimod. Germline V gene sequence: CDR1 MGHRA, CDR2 YSYEKL. The V and J ends lost 1 base and 2 bases respectively, with 12 bases between them. The CDR3 sequence is 16 residues long. Details on this clone: Its specificity is unknown.

Sequencing was performed on PBMCs, taken from a glioma patient whose treatment included an IDH1 peptide vaccine. J is TRBJ2-1 and V is TRBV4-1; D perhaps matches TRBD2 (6 bases). This TCR derives from a man aged 30 to 45 with glioma. The CDR3 DNA sequence: TGCGCCAGCAGCCAAGCGGCTAGCGCTGCCTACAATGAGCAGTTCTTC. Translating it yields CASSQAASAAYNEQFF.